This T cell receptor (beta chain) was found in a study of blood T cell repertoires in COVID-19. Overall study: Researchers got acute and convalescent COVID-19 samples from the United States, Italy and Spain.

The CDR3 spans 15 residues. The J segment lost 4 bases and the V segment lost 7 bases, leaving 7 bases of the junction unmatched. The germline CDR1 and CDR2 sequences are KGHSH and LQKENI. Original methodology: Estimates of nucleated cell counts were drawn from the amplification of reference gene primers. Libraries were prepared by immunoSEQ multiplex PCR; TCRdb keeps only in-frame clonotypes and omits some of them. V, J and clone size are taken as reported in that table, and D and trimming were inferred from the DNA itself. Among under 200,000 clones listed, over 65% were seen once. This clonotype was obtained from a man aged 60 to 75 with acute or convalescent COVID-19. This sequence joins TRBV18 and TRBJ2-1; 10 bases are a match to TRBD1. Material for sequencing was peripheral blood. CDR3 residues: CASLLGQGYYNEQFF. The DNA of the CDR3 is TGTGCCAGCTTACTGGGACAGGGGTATTACAATGAGCAGTTCTTC.